This TCR beta chain was observed in a study of identical twins' blood T cells. Study-wide context: Around 46 million reads covered about six alpha-chain and about six beta-chain libraries.

A previously described protocol, modified, built RNA-based TCR cDNA libraries. A single record per CDR3 protein comes from TCRdb applying MiXCR to the 5' RACE reads. The sample yields 300,000 to 450,000 distinct CDR3 sequences, 28% seen once. The donors were healthy female monozygous twins, three pairs in total. CDR1 and CDR2 (germline): SQVTM, ANQGSEA. V lost 4 bases to trimming and J lost 11 bases, with 14 bases between them. There are 11 residues in the CDR3. The chain has TRBV29-1 and TRBJ1-2; weak D call: TRBD1 (5 bases). This TCR came from a woman between 18 and 50 years old in good health. Sequenced material: PBMCs. The CDR3 sequence is CSVGQTAGYTF. In nucleotides, the CDR3 is TGCAGCGTTGGACAGACCGCTGGTTACACCTTC.